This T cell receptor beta chain was observed in a study of identical twins. Overall study findings and caveats: Fewer insertions characterized abundant cord blood beta clonotypes, whereas memory repertoires showed none.

This clonotype was seen a handful of times. Its target is unknown. Trimming took off 6 bases at V and 4 bases at J, with 12 bases between the two ends. The CDR3 runs 13 residues. TCRdb processed the 5' RACE reads anew with MiXCR; each CDR3 protein has one entry. The table shows about 530,000 distinct CDR3 sequences, with about 16% occurring only once. The sample also formed part of further work on yellow fever vaccine responses in identical twins.

The sequence was obtained from a woman aged 18-29 years in good health. Sequenced: CD4+ T cells sorted from blood. The chain joins TRBV12-3 or TRBV12-4 to TRBJ1-2, with a weak D call TRBD1 (6 bases). The CDR3 DNA follows: TGTGCCAGCAGCGCCCGGACAGTCTATGGCTACACCTTC. Encoded protein: CASSARTVYGYTF.